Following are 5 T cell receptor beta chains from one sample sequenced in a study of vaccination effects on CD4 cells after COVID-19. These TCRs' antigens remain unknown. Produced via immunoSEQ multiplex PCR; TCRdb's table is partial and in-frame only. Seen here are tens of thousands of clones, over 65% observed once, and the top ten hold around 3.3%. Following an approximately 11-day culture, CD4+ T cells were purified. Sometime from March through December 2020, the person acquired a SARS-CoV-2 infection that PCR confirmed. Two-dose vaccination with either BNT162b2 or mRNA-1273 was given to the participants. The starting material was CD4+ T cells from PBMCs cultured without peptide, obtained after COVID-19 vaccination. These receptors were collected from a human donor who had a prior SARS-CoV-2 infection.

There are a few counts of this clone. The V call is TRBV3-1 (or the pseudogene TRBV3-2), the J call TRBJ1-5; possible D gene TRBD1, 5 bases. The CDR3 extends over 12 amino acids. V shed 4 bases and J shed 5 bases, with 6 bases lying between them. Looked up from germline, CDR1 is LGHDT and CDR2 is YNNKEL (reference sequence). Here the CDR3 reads CASSLRDQPQHF. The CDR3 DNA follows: TGTGCCAGCAGCCTCAGGGATCAGCCCCAGCATTTT.

CDR3 loop: CASSAIGRMGSYEQYF. The CDR3 DNA reads TGTGCCAGTAGTGCTATTGGACGGATGGGATCCTACGAGCAGTACTTC. The J gene is TRBJ2-7, the V gene TRBV19, with D hard to call. Trimming left V 5 bases short and J 1 base short, with 18 bases between. The CDR3 is 16 amino acids. Germline-derived CDR1 and CDR2 are LNHDA and SQIVND (reference sequence).

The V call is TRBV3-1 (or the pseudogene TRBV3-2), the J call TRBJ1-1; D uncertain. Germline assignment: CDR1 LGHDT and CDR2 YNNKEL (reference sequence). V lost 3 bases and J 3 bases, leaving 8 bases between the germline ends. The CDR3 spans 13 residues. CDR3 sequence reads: CASSQGKDTEAFF. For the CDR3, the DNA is TGTGCCAGCAGCCAGGGGAAGGACACTGAAGCTTTCTTT.

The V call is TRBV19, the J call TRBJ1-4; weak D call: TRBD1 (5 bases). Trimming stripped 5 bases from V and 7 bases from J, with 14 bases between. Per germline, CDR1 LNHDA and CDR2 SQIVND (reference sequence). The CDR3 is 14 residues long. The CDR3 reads CASSLTAGREKLFF. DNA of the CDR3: TGTGCCAGTAGTCTCACGGCAGGGCGTGAAAAACTGTTTTTT.

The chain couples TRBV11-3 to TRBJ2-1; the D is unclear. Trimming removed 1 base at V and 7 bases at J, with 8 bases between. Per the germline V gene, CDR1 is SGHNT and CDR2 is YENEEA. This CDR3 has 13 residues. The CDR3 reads CASSLGVENEQFF. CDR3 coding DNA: TGTGCCAGCAGCTTAGGGGTAGAGAATGAGCAGTTCTTC.